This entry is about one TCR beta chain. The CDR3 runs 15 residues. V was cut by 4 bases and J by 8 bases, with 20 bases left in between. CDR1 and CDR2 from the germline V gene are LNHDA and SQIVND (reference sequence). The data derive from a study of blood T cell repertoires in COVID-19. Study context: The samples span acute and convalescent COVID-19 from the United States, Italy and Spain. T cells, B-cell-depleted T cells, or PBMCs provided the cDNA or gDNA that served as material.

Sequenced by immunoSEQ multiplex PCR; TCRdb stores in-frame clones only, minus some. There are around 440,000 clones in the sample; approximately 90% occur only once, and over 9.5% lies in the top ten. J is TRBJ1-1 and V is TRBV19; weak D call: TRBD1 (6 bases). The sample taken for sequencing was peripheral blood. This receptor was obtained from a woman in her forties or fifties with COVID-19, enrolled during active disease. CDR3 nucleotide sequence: TGTGCCAGTAGTACTGGGAACAGGGATCCCCCCGAAGCTTTCTTT. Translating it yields CASSTGNRDPPEAFF. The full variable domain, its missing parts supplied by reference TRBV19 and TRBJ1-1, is DGGITQSPKYLFRKEGQNVTLSCEQNLNHDAMYWYRQDPGQGLRLIYYSQIVNDFQKGDIAEGYSVSREKKESFPLTVTSAQKNPTAFYLCASSTGNRDPPEAFFGQGTRLTVV.